A single sample is the source of the 22 T cell receptor beta chains below, sequenced in a study of T cells in localized non-small cell lung cancer. Clones were read by immunoSEQ multiplex PCR, and TCRdb kept only the in-frame ones, dropping some. The sample records almost 65,000 clones, approximately 87% being singletons. This specimen was peripheral blood, taken before any cancer treatment. The receptors shown here come from a woman aged 40-69 years with stage I lung adenocarcinoma.

This clone was recorded a few times. V gene TRBV6-1 combines with J gene TRBJ2-3, with TRBD2 identical over 9 bases. Germline V CDR1 and CDR2: MNHNS, SASEGT. This CDR3 region has 15 residues. The V and J ends lost 6 bases and 2 bases, in that order; junction bases with no gene match: 6. CDR3 nucleotide sequence: TGTGCCAGCAGCCAAGAGCGGGGGGCCACAGATACGCAGTATTTT. Translation: CASSQERGATDTQYF.

The CDR3 nucleotides read TGTGCCAGCACCCCAGGAGTTTCCAATGAGCAGTTCTTC. Amino acids: CASTPGVSNEQFF. V and J are TRBV28 and TRBJ2-1; D is unresolved. Trimming took 7 bases from V and 6 from J, leaving 13 bases between them. The CDR3 runs 13 residues. Per germline, CDR1 MDHEN and CDR2 SYDVKM.

This clone was counted a single time. This chain connects TRBV4-1 to TRBJ1-3; the D is unclear. Germline CDR1 reads MGHRA; CDR2 reads YSYEKL. This CDR3 has 17 amino acids. V dropped 4 bases and J dropped 4 bases, with 20 bases sitting between them. The CDR3 nucleotides are TGCGCCAGCAGCCTTGGAATCATCCCAAGGACCGGAAACACCATATATTTT. Amino acid sequence: CASSLGIIPRTGNTIYF.

Comment on this clone: Other nucleotide sequences in the sample specify the same CDR3. The chain is built from TRBV18 and TRBJ1-1; no clear D gene. V was cut by 1 base and J by 3 bases, with 6 bases left in between. Looked up from germline, CDR1 is KGHSH and CDR2 is LQKENI. The CDR3 contains 13 residues. CDR3 residues: CASSPQYDTEAFF. DNA for the CDR3: TGTGCCAGCTCACCACAGTATGACACTGAAGCTTTCTTT.

V gene TRBV6-1 combines with J gene TRBJ2-4, with D maybe TRBD2 (6 bases). Trimming cost V 4 bases and J 0 bases, with 16 bases left between them. The V gene's germline CDR1 is MNHNS and CDR2 SASEGT. The CDR3 consists of 17 residues. The CDR3 spells CASSAMGEVLAKNIQYF. The CDR3 DNA is TGTGCCAGCAGTGCAATGGGGGAGGTTCTAGCCAAAAACATTCAGTACTTC.

This clone was counted between two and nine times. The chain is built from TRBV5-6 and TRBJ1-1; D gene uncertain. Trimming cost V 2 bases and J 0 bases, with 11 bases left between them. The germline gives CDR1 SGHDT, CDR2 YYEEEE. This CDR3 region has 15 residues. The CDR3 is CASSLLTELNTEAFF. CDR3 DNA sequence: TGTGCCAGCAGCTTATTGACGGAACTGAACACTGAAGCTTTCTTT.

The V call is TRBV5-8, the J call TRBJ2-7; 13 bases are shared with TRBD2. Per germline, CDR1 SGHTS and CDR2 YDEGEE. The V and J ends lost 4 bases and 8 bases, in that order; junction bases with no gene match: 9. This CDR3 comprises 15 residues. The CDR3 DNA sequence: TGTGCCAGCAGCGGAGGGACTAGCGGGAAATGGCAGCAGTACTTC. This translates into CASSGGTSGKWQQYF.

This clone was seen only once. The chain is built from TRBV7-2 and TRBJ2-7; a possible D gene is TRBD1 (7 bases). Trimming took off 1 base at V and 0 bases at J, with 10 bases between the two ends. The CDR3 is made up of 15 amino acids. Germline V CDR1 and CDR2: SGHTA, FQGNSA. Here the CDR3 reads CASSLGQGGSYEQYF. The CDR3 bases are TGTGCCAGCAGCTTAGGGCAGGGGGGCTCCTACGAGCAGTACTTC.

The rearrangement uses TRBV5-1 and TRBJ2-6; the D is unclear. Germline loops: CDR1 SGHRS, CDR2 YFSETQ. The ends were cut back, 2 bases at V and 1 base at J, with 4 bases in the middle. The CDR3 loop spans 14 amino acids. CDR3 sequence: CASSLLSGANVLTF. CDR3 DNA: TGCGCCAGCAGCTTATTATCTGGGGCCAACGTCCTGACTTTC.

The chain combines TRBV20-1 with TRBJ2-5, with unresolved D. The CDR3 loop spans 10 amino acids. Trimming cost V 7 bases and J 1 base, with 4 bases left between them. In germline, CDR1 is DFQATT, CDR2 SNEGSKA (reference sequence). The CDR3 loop reads CSGSQETQYF. The CDR3 region has the DNA TGCAGTGGATCCCAAGAGACCCAGTACTTC.

The chain is built from TRBV30 and TRBJ1-5, with 7 bases that match TRBD1. The CDR3 spans 12 residues. Trimming cost V 0 bases and J 12 bases; bases outside gene matches: 5. CDR1 is GTSNPN and CDR2 is SVGIG in the germline V gene (reference sequence). The CDR3 region is CAWSVSGGLQHF. The CDR3 region has the DNA TGTGCCTGGAGTGTCTCAGGGGGACTCCAGCATTTT.

The chain joins TRBV7-2 to TRBJ1-3; D is uncertain. The germline V gene has CDR1 SGHTA and CDR2 FQGNSA. The CDR3 extends over 13 amino acids. Trimming removed 2 bases from V and 4 bases from J, with 6 bases in between. CDR3 region: CASSLMGGNTIYF. The DNA for the CDR3 is TGTGCCAGCAGCTTAATGGGGGGAAACACCATATATTTT.

This clone occurred a few times. CDR3 nucleotides: TGTGCCAGTAGAAGCATTGAGGACGCCTACAATGAGCAGTTCTTC. It translates to CASRSIEDAYNEQFF. The rearrangement links TRBV19 to TRBJ2-1; D not certain. This CDR3 region has 15 residues. Germline V gene lookup returns CDR1 LNHDA and CDR2 SQIVND (reference sequence). V was clipped by 6 bases and J by 2 bases, with 14 bases between them.

The V gene is TRBV28, the J gene TRBJ1-1; tentatively, D is TRBD1 (6 bases). With 6 bases removed from V and 1 base from J, the gap between germline ends came to 15 bases. The germline gives CDR1 MDHEN, CDR2 SYDVKM. The CDR3 contains 15 residues. The CDR3 loop is CASSTPGAGNTEAFF. The CDR3, as DNA: TGTGCCAGCAGCACCCCAGGGGCGGGGAACACTGAAGCTTTCTTT.

V is TRBV12-5 and J is TRBJ1-4; 9 nucleotides line up with TRBD1. J lost 10 bases, V lost 0 bases, and 6 bases had no gene match. Germline V gives CDR1 LGHNT, CDR2 FRNRAP. The CDR3 totals 15 residues. CDR3 in DNA: TGTGCTAGTGGTTTGGTACAGGGGGCGCGCGGAAAACTGTTTTTT. It yields the protein CASGLVQGARGKLFF.

The V gene is TRBV7-3, the J gene TRBJ2-5; D is perhaps TRBD2 (6 bases). Germline CDR1 and CDR2: SGHTA and FQGTGA. This CDR3 spans 16 amino acids. Trimming shortened V by 4 bases and J by 5 bases, and 20 bases separated the two germline ends. DNA for the CDR3: TGTGCCAGCAGCTACGCAGCTACCGGGACTGGGGAGACCCAGTACTTC. This sequence encodes CASSYAATGTGETQYF.

This sequence joins TRBV19 and TRBJ1-5, with D uncertain. Germline V gene data show CDR1 as LNHDA and CDR2 as SQIVND (reference sequence). The V and J ends lost 4 bases and 5 bases respectively, with 9 bases between them. The CDR3 totals 13 residues. CDR3 sequence: CASSTQLDQPQHF. CDR3 bases: TGTGCCAGTAGTACTCAGCTGGATCAGCCCCAGCATTTT.

This clone was seen only a few times. The chain is built from TRBV7-9 and TRBJ2-1; 8 nucleotides align to TRBD2. CDR3 length equals 14 residues. J gave up 7 bases and V 2 bases, and 4 bases lay outside the gene matches. Germline CDR1 reads SEHNR; CDR2 reads FQNEAQ (reference sequence). Written as DNA, the CDR3 is TGTGCCAGCAGCTTACGGGGGACTAGGAATGAGCAGTTCTTC. This encodes CASSLRGTRNEQFF.

The chain recombines TRBV10-1 with TRBJ2-2; D not resolved. The V gene's germline CDR1 is WNHNN and CDR2 SYGVQD (reference sequence). This CDR3 region has 12 residues. The V end was cut by 8 bases, the J end by 6 bases, with 10 bases between. The CDR3 loop reads CASVDGPGELFF. CDR3 in DNA: TGCGCCAGCGTTGATGGCCCCGGGGAGCTGTTTTTT.

The chain joins TRBV6-6 to TRBJ1-2; D perhaps matches TRBD1 (5 bases). Trimming cost V 7 bases and J 2 bases, with 17 bases left between them. CDR1 is MNHNY, CDR2 SVGAGI, per germline (reference sequence). The length of the CDR3 is 15 residues. This CDR3 reads CASTLPGGSNYGYTF. The DNA of the CDR3 is TGTGCCAGCACTCTACCGGGGGGTTCCAACTATGGCTACACCTTC.

The chain is built from TRBV6-4 and TRBJ1-2, with D possibly TRBD1 on 6 matching bases. Germline-derived CDR1 and CDR2 are MRHNA and SNTAGT. The CDR3 totals 14 residues. The V and J ends lost 0 bases and 3 bases respectively, with 8 bases between them. CDR3 coding DNA: TGTGCCAGCAGTGACTCCTCAGGGGACTATGGCTACACCTTC. It codes for CASSDSSGDYGYTF.

The J gene is TRBJ1-1, the V gene TRBV29-1; D possibly corresponds to TRBD1 (5 bases). The germline CDR1 and CDR2 sequences are SQVTM and ANQGSEA. Between the trimmed V and J ends, which lost 0 bases and 4 bases, there was a span of 15 bases. There are 15 residues in the CDR3. CDR3 coding DNA: TGCAGCGTTGAAGATCCTGGGGGAGGGGTCACTGAAGCTTTCTTT. Its translation: CSVEDPGGGVTEAFF.